These T cell receptor beta chains were read from a single sample in a study of early T cells in non-severe SARS-CoV-2 infection. MiXCR, run by TCRdb on the 5' RACE reads, gives a single entry per CDR3 protein. Here the sample spans 51,000 or so distinct CDR3 sequences, roughly 11% being singletons. The sample was whole blood. The receptors were sampled from an adult who was a healthcare worker with PCR-confirmed SARS-CoV-2 infection or an uninfected control (not recorded which). Both conserved end residues are part of each CDR3. The D gene is left open where the match is weak.

J gene: TRBJ1-5
D gene: .
V gene: TRBV10-2
CDR3 protein: CATKDNYSNQPQHF

J gene: TRBJ2-3
D gene: TRBD2
V gene: TRBV11-2
CDR3 protein: CASSLDLGGGTDTQYF

J gene: TRBJ1-1
D gene: .
V gene: TRBV4-3
CDR3 protein: CASNQGVGTEAFF

J gene: TRBJ1-2
D gene: .
V gene: TRBV6-6
CDR3 protein: CASSLGGYTF

J gene: TRBJ1-5
D gene: TRBD1
V gene: TRBV3-1
CDR3 protein: CASSHQTGDQPQHF

J gene: TRBJ2-7
D gene: .
V gene: TRBV5-1
CDR3 protein: CASSLDPLSYEQYF

J gene: TRBJ2-2
D gene: TRBD2
V gene: TRBV20-1
CDR3 protein: CSARRSLAGGNTGELFF

J gene: TRBJ2-1
D gene: .
V gene: TRBV10-3
CDR3 protein: CAISEGAVNEQFF

J gene: TRBJ2-3
D gene: TRBD2
V gene: TRBV7-9
CDR3 protein: CASLAGSTDTQYF

J gene: TRBJ1-6
D gene: .
V gene: TRBV15
CDR3 protein: CATSRWASKSPLHF

J gene: TRBJ2-3
D gene: .
V gene: TRBV28
CDR3 protein: CASRQLGGASTDTQYF

J gene: TRBJ2-7
D gene: TRBD2
V gene: TRBV28
CDR3 protein: CASSLLGTSGSYEQYF

J gene: TRBJ2-5
D gene: .
V gene: TRBV9
CDR3 protein: CASSAWTGLLGGETQYF

J gene: TRBJ1-4
D gene: .
V gene: TRBV25-1
CDR3 protein: CASSESLQGKLFF

J gene: TRBJ2-2
D gene: .
V gene: TRBV19
CDR3 protein: CAVGEYTGELFF

J gene: TRBJ2-7
D gene: .
V gene: TRBV11-3
CDR3 protein: CASSLDTSGVVYF

J gene: TRBJ1-1
D gene: .
V gene: TRBV28
CDR3 protein: CASRYRANTEAFF

J gene: TRBJ2-1
D gene: TRBD1
V gene: TRBV20-1
CDR3 protein: CSAGGQGSARSYNEQFF

J gene: TRBJ1-2
D gene: .
V gene: TRBV20-1
CDR3 protein: CSARDGNGYGYTF

J gene: TRBJ2-7
D gene: .
V gene: TRBV4-1
CDR3 protein: CASSQIVTETPSYEQYF

J gene: TRBJ1-4
D gene: .
V gene: TRBV7-9
CDR3 protein: CASSSLELREKLFF

J gene: TRBJ2-5
D gene: .
V gene: TRBV11-2
CDR3 protein: CASSRATATQETQYF

J gene: TRBJ1-3
D gene: .
V gene: TRBV4-3
CDR3 protein: CASSPTANSENTIYF

J gene: TRBJ2-5
D gene: .
V gene: TRBV6-5
CDR3 protein: CASSYTGRETQYF

J gene: TRBJ2-2
D gene: .
V gene: TRBV28
CDR3 protein: CASSLDPQGTGELFF

J gene: TRBJ2-3
D gene: .
V gene: TRBV29-1
CDR3 protein: CSVVRASTDTQYF

J gene: TRBJ2-7
D gene: .
V gene: TRBV9
CDR3 protein: CASSVESSSSYEQYF